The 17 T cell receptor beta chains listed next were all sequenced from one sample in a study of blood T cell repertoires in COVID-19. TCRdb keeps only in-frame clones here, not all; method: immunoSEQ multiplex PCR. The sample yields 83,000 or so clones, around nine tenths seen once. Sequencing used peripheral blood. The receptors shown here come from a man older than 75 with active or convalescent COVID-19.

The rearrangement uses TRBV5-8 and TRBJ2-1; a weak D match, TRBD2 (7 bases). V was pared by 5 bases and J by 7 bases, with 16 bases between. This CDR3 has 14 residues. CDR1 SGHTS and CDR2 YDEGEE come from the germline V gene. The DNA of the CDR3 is TGTGCCAGCAGGCCCGGGGGGCGGGGTAATGAGCAGTTCTTC. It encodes CASRPGGRGNEQFF.

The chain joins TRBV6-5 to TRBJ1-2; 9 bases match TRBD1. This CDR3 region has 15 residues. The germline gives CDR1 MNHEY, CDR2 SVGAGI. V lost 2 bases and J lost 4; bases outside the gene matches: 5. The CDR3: CASSYPGTGLYGYTF. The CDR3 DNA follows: TGTGCCAGCAGTTACCCCGGGACAGGGCTCTATGGCTACACCTTC.

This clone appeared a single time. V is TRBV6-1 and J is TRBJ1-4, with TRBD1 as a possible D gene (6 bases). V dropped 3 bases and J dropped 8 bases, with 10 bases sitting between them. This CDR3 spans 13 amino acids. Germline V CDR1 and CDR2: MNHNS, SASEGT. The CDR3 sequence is CASSETGLEKLFF. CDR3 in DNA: TGTGCCAGCAGTGAGACAGGATTGGAAAAACTGTTTTTT.

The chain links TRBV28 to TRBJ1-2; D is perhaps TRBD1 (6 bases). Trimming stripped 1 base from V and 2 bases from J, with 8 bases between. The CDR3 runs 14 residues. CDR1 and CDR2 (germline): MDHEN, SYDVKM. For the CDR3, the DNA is TGTGCCAGCAGTTTATCGGGGGGCAACTATGGCTACACCTTC. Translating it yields CASSLSGGNYGYTF.

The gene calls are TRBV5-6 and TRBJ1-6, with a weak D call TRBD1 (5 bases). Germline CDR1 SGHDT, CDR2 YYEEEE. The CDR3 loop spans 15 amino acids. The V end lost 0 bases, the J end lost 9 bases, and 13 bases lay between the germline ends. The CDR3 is CASSLAGRTISPLHF. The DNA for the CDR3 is TGTGCCAGCAGCTTGGCAGGGAGGACGATTTCACCCCTCCACTTT.

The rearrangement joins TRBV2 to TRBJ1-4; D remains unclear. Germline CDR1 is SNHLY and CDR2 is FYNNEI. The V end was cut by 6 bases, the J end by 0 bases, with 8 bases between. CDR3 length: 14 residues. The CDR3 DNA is TGTGCCAGCAGGCCCAGTTCAACTAATGAAAAACTGTTTTTT. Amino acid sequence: CASRPSSTNEKLFF.

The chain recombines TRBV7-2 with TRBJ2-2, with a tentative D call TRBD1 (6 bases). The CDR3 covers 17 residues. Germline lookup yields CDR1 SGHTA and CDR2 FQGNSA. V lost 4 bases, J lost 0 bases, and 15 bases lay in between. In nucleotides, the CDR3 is TGTGCCAGCAGCTCCGCAACCGGGACATCGAACACCGGGGAGCTGTTTTTT. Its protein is CASSSATGTSNTGELFF.

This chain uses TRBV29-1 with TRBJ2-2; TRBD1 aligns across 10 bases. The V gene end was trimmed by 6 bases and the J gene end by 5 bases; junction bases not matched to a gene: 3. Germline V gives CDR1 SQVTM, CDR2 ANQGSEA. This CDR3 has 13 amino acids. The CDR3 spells CSVGTGVTGELFF. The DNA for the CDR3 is TGCAGCGTCGGGACAGGGGTTACCGGGGAGCTGTTTTTT.

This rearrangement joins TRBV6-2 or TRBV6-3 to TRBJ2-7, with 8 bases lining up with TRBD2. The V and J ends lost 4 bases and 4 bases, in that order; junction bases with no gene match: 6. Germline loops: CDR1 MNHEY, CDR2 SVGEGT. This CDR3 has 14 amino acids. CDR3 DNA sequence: TGTGCCAGCAGTTCGAGACTAGCGCCGTACGAGCAGTACGTC. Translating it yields CASSSRLAPYEQYV.

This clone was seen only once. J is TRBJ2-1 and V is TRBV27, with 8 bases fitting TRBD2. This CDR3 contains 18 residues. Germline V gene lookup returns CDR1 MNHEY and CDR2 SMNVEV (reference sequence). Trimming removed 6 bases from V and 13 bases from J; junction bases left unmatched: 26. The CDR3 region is CASRPTVGGNGPSGQQFF. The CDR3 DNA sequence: TGTGCCAGCAGACCAACCGTGGGAGGGAACGGGCCTAGCGGGCAACAGTTCTTC.

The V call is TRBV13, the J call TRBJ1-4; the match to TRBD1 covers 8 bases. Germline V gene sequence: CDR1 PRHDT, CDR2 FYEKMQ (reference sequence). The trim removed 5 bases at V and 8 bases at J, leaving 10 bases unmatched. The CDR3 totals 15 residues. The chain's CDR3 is CASSPKTGAGEKLFF. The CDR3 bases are TGTGCCAGCAGCCCAAAGACAGGGGCGGGGGAAAAACTGTTTTTT.

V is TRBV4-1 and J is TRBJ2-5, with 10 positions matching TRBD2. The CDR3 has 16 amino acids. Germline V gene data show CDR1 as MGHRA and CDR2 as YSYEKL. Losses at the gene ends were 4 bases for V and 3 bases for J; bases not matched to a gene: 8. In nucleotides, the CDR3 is TGCGCCAGCAGCCCCTCCTGGCTAGCGGGAGAAGAGACCCAGTACTTC. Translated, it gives CASSPSWLAGEETQYF.

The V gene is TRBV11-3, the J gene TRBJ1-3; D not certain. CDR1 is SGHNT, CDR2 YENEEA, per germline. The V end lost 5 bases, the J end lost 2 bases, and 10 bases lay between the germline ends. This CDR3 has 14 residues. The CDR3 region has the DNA TGTGCCAGCAGCCCTCGACAAACTGGAAACACCATATATTTT. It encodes CASSPRQTGNTIYF.

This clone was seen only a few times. CDR3 sequence (DNA): TGTGCCAGCAGCTTCCGGGATCCCCGGAGAGGTGAGCAGTACGTC. Its protein is CASSFRDPRRGEQYV. The chain has TRBV2 and TRBJ2-7, with D possibly being TRBD2 (5 bases). V was trimmed by 6 bases and J by 7 bases, leaving 22 bases between them. CDR3 length equals 15 residues. Germline V lookup: CDR1 SNHLY, CDR2 FYNNEI.

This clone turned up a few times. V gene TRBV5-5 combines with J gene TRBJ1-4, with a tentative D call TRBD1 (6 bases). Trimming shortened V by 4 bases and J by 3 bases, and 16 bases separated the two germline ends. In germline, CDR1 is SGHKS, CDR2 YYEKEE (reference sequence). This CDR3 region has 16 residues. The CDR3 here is CASSLGGGASNEKLFF. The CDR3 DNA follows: TGTGCCAGCAGCCTGGGTGGGGGGGCGTCTAATGAAAAACTGTTTTTT.

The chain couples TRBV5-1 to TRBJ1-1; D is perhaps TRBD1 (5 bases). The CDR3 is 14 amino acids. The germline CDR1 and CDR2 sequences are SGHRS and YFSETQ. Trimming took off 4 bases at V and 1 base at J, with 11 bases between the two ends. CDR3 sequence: CASSGGTRNTEAFF. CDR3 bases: TGCGCCAGCAGCGGGGGGACGCGGAACACTGAAGCTTTCTTT.

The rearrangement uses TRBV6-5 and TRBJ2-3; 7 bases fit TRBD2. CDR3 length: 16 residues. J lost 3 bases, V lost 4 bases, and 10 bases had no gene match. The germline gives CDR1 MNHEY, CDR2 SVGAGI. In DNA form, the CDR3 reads TGTGCCAGCAGTTTTTCAGTGGGAGGGCGGACAGATACGCAGTATTTT. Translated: CASSFSVGGRTDTQYF.